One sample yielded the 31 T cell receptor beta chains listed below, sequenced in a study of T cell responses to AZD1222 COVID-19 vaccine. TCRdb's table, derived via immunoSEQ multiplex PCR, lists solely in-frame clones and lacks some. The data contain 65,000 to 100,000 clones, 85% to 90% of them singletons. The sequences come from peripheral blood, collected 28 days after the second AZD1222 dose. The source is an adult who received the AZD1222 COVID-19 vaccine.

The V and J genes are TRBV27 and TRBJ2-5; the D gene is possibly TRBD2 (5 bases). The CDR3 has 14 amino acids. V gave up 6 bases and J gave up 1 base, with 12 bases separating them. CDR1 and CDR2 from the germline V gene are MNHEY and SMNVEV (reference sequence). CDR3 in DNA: TGTGCCAGCAGCTTGGACTGGTCCCAAGAGACCCAGTACTTC. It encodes CASSLDWSQETQYF.

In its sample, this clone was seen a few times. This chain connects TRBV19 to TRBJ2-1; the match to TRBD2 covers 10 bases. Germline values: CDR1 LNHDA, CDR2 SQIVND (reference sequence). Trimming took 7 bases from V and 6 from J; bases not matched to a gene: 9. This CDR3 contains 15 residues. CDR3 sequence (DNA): TGTGCCAGTAAAAAAGCGGGAGGGGCAATCAATGAGCAGTTCTTC. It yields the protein CASKKAGGAINEQFF.

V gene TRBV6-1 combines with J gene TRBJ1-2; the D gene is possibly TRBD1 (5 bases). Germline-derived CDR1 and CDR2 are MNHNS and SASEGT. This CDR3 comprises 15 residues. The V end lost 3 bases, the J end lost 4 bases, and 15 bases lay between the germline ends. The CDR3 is CASSDVASGGYGYTF. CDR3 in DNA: TGTGCCAGCAGTGATGTAGCCTCGGGGGGCTATGGCTACACCTTC.

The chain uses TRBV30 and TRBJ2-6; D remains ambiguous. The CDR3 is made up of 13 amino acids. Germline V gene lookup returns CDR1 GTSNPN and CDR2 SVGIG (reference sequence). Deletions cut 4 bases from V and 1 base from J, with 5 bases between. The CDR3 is CAWKLSGANVLTF. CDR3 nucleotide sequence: TGTGCCTGGAAGTTGTCTGGGGCCAACGTCCTGACTTTC.

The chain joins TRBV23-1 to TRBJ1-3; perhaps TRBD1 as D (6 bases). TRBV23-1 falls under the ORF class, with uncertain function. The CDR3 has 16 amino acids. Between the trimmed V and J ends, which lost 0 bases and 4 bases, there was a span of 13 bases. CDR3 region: CASSQSRQDRGNTIYF. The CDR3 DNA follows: TGCGCCAGCAGTCAATCGCGACAGGATAGAGGAAACACCATATATTTT.

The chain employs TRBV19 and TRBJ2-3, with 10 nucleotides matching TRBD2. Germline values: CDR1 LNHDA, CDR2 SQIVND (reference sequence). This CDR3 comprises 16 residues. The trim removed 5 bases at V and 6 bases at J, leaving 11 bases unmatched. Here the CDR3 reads CASSDRLAGVGDTQYF. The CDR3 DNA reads TGTGCCAGTAGTGATCGCCTAGCGGGAGTCGGGGATACGCAGTATTTT.

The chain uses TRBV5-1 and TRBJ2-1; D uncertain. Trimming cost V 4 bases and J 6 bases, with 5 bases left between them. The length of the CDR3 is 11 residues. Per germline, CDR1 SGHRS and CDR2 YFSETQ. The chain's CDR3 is CASSGLNEQFF. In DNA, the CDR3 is TGCGCCAGCAGCGGGCTCAATGAGCAGTTCTTC.

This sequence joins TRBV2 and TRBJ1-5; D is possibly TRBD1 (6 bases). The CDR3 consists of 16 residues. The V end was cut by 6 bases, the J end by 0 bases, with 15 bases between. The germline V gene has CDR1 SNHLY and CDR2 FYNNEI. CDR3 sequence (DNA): TGTGCCAGCAGCAGCCTTCAGGGGTATAGCAATCAGCCCCAGCATTTT. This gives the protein CASSSLQGYSNQPQHF.

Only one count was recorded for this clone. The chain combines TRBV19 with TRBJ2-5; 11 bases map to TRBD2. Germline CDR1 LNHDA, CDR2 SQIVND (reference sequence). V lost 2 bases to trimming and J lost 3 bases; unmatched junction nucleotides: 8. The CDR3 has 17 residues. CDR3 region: CASSIRVLAGGEETQYF. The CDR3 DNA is TGTGCCAGTAGTATAAGGGTCCTAGCGGGAGGTGAAGAGACCCAGTACTTC.

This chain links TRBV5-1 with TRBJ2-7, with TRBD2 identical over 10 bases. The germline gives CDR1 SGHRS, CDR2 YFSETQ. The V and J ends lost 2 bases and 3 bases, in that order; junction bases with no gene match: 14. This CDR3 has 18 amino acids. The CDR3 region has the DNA TGCGCCAGCAGCTTCCCCCTAGCGGGAGATGGGGATGACTACGAGCAGTACTTC. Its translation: CASSFPLAGDGDDYEQYF.

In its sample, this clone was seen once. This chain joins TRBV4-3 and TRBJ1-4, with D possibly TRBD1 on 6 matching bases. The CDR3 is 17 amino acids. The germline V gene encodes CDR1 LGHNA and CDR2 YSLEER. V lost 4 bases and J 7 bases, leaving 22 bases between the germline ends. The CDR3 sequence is CASSPGWFGRGVEKLFF. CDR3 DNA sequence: TGCGCCAGCAGCCCGGGTTGGTTTGGCAGGGGAGTTGAAAAACTGTTTTTT.

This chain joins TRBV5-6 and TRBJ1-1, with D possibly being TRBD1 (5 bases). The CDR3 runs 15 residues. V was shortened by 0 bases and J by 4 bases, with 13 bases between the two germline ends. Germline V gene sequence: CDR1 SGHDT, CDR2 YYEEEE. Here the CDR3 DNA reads TGTGCCAGCAGCTTGGTTGTAGAGGGGAGCACTGAAGCTTTCTTT. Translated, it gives CASSLVVEGSTEAFF.

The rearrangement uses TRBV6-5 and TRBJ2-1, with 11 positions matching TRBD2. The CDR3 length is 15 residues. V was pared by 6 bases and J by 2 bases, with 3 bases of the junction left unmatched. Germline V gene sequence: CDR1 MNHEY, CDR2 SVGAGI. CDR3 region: CASSRTSGPYNEQFF. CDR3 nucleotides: TGTGCCAGCAGCCGGACTAGCGGGCCCTACAATGAGCAGTTCTTC.

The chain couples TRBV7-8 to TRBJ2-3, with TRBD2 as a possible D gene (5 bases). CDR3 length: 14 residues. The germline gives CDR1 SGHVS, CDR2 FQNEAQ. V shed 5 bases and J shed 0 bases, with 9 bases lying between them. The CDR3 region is CASSRGGSTDTQYF. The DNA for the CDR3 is TGTGCCAGCAGCCGAGGCGGGAGCACAGATACGCAGTATTTT.

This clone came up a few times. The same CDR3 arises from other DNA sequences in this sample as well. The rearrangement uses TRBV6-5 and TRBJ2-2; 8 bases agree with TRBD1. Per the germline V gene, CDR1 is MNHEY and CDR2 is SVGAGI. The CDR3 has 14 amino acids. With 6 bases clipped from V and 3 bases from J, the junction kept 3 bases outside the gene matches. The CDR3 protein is CASRDRGDTGELFF. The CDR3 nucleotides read TGTGCCAGCAGAGACAGGGGAGACACCGGGGAGCTGTTTTTT.

The CDR3 nucleotides read TGTGCCAGCGGGGGGTCGAGGGGCTACAATGAGCAGTTCTTC. Residues: CASGGSRGYNEQFF. The chain is built from TRBV14 and TRBJ2-1, with TRBD2 as a possible D gene (6 bases). Germline V gene data show CDR1 as SGHDN and CDR2 as FVKESK. The CDR3 length is 14 residues. V was clipped by 8 bases and J by 3 bases, with 14 bases between them.

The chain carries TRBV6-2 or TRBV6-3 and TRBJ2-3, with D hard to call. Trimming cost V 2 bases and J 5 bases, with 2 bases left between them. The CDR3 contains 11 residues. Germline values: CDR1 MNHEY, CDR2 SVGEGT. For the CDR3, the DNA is TGTGCCAGCAGTTACGGAGATACGCAGTATTTT. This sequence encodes CASSYGDTQYF.

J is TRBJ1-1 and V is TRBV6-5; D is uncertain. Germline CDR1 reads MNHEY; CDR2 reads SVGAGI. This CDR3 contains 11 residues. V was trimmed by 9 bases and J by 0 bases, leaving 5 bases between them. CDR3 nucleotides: TGTGCCAGTAACATGAACACTGAAGCTTTCTTT. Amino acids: CASNMNTEAFF.

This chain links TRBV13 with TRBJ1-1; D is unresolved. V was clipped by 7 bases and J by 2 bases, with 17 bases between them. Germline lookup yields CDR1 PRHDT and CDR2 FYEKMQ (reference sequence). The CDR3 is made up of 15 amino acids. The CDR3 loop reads CASKNPLGINTEAFF. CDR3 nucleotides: TGTGCCAGCAAGAACCCCTTGGGGATCAACACTGAAGCTTTCTTT.

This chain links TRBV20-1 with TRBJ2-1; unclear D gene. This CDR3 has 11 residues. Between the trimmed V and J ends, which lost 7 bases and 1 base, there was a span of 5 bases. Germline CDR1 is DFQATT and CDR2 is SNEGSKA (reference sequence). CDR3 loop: CSVSSYNEQFF. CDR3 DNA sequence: TGCAGTGTTTCATCCTACAATGAGCAGTTCTTC.

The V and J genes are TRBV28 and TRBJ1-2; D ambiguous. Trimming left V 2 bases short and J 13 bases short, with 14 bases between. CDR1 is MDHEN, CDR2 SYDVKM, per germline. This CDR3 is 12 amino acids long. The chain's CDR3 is CASSLKGGKSTF. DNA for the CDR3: TGTGCCAGCAGTTTAAAGGGCGGAAAGTCCACCTTC.

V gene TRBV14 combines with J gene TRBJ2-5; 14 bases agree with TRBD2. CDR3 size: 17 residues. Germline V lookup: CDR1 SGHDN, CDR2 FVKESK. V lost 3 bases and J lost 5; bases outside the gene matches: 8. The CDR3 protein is CASSHKPGLAGVETQYF. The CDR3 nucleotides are TGTGCCAGCAGCCACAAGCCGGGACTAGCGGGAGTGGAGACCCAGTACTTC. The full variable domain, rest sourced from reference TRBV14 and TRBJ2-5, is EAGVTQFPSHSVIEKGQTVTLRCDPISGHDNLYWYRRVMGKEIKFLLHFVKESKQDESGMPNNRFLAERTGGTYSTLKVQPAELEDSGVYFCASSHKPGLAGVETQYFGPGTRLLVL.

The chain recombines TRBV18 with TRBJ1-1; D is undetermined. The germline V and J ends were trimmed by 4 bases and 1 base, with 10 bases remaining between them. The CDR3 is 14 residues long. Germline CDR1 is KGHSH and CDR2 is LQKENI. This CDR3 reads CASSRAQRNTEAFF. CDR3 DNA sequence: TGTGCCAGCTCACGAGCGCAGCGGAACACTGAAGCTTTCTTT.

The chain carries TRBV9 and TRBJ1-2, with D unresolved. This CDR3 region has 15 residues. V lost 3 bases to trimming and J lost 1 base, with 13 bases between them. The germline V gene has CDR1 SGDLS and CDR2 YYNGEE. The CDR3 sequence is CASSADYTLNYGYTF. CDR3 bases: TGTGCCAGCAGCGCTGATTATACCCTTAACTATGGCTACACCTTC.

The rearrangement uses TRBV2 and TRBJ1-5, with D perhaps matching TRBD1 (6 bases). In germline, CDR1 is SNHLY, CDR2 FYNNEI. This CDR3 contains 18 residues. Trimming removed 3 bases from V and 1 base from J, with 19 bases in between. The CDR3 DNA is TGTGCCAGCAGTGATAGCGGAGGACAGAGTCCCAGCAATCAGCCCCAGCATTTT. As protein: CASSDSGGQSPSNQPQHF.

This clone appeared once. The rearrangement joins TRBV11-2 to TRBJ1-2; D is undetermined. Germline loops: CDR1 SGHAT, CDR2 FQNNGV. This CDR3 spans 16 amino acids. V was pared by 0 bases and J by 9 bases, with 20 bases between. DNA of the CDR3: TGTGCCAGCAGCTTAGAGCCCCTAGGAGGGTTGAATAGCTACACCTTC. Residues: CASSLEPLGGLNSYTF.

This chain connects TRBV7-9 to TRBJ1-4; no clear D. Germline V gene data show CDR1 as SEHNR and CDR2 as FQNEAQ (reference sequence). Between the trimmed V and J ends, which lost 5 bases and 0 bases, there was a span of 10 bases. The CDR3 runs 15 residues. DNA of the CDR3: TGTGCCAGCAGCCCACCCGGGGCAACTAATGAAAAACTGTTTTTT. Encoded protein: CASSPPGATNEKLFF. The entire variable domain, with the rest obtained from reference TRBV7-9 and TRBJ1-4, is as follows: DTGVSQNPRHKITKRGQNVTFRCDPISEHNRLYWYRQTLGQGPEFLTYFQNEAQLEKSRLLSDRFSAERPKGSFSTLEIQRTEQGDSAMYLCASSPPGATNEKLFFGSGTQLSVL.

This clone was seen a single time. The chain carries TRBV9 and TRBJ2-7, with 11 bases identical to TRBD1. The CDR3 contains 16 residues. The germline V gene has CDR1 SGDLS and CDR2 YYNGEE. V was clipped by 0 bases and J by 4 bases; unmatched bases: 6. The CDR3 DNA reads TGTGCCAGCAGCGTAGGGGGCGGACAGGGGGCTTACGAGCAGTACTTC. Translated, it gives CASSVGGGQGAYEQYF.

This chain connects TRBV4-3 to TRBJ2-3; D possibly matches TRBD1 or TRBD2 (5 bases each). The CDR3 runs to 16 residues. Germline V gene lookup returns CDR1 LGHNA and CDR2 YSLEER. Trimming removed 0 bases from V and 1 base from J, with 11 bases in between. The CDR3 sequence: CASSQDLQGGTDTQYF. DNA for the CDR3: TGCGCCAGCAGCCAAGATCTCCAGGGAGGCACAGATACGCAGTATTTT.

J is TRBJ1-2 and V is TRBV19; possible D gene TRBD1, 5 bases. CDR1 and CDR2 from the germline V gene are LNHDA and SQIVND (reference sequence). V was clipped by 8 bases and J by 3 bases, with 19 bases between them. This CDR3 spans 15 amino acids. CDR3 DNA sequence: TGTGCCAGTGTTGGGGGGACCGTCACCTACTATGGCTACACCTTC. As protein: CASVGGTVTYYGYTF. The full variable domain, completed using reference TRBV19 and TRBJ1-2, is DGGITQSPKYLFRKEGQNVTLSCEQNLNHDAMYWYRQDPGQGLRLIYYSQIVNDFQKGDIAEGYSVSREKKESFPLTVTSAQKNPTAFYLCASVGGTVTYYGYTFGSGTRLTVV.

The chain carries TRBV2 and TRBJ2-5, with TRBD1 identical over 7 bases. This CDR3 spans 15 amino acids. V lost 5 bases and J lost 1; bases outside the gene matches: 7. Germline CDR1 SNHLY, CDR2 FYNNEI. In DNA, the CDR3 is TGTGCCAGCAGTCCGGGACAGAGAGTCCAAGAGACCCAGTACTTC. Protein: CASSPGQRVQETQYF.